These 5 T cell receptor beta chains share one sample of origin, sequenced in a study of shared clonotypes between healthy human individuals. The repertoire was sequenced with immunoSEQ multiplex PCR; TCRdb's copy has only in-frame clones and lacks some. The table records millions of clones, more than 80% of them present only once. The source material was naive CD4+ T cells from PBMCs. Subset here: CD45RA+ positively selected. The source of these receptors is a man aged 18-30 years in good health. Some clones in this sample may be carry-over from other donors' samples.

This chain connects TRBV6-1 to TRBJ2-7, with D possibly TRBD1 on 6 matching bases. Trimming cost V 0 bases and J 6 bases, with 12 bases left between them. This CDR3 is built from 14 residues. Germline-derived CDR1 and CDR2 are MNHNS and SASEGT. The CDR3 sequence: CASSEAGTRGEQYF. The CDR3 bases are TGTGCCAGCAGTGAAGCGGGGACCAGGGGCGAGCAGTACTTC.

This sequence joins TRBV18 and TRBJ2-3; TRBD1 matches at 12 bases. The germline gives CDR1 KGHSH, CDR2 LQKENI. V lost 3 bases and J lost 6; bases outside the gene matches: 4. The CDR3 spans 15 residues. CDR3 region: CASSPRDRGLDTQYF. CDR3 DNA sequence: TGTGCCAGCTCACCCCGGGACAGGGGGCTGGATACGCAGTATTTT.

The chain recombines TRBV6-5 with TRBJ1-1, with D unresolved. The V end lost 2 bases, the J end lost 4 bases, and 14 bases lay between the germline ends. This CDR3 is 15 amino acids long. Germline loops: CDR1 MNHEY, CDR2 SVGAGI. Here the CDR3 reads CASSYEGLGSTEAFF. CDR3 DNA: TGTGCCAGCAGTTACGAGGGCCTAGGGAGCACTGAAGCTTTCTTT.

CDR3: CSVFLTGSRLGTEAFF. DNA of the CDR3: TGCAGCGTATTCCTGACAGGGAGTCGCTTGGGCACTGAAGCTTTCTTT. The chain links TRBV29-1 to TRBJ1-1; 7 positions match TRBD1. The CDR3 sequence is 16 residues long. Unmatched junction bases numbered 17, after V lost 6 bases and J lost 4 bases. The germline CDR1 and CDR2 sequences are SQVTM and ANQGSEA.

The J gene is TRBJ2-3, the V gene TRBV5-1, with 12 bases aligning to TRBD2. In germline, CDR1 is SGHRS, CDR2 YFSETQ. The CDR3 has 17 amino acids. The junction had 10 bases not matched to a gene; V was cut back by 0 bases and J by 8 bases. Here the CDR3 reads CASSLVTSGRFFGTQYF. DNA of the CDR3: TGCGCCAGCAGCTTGGTGACTAGCGGGAGATTTTTCGGTACGCAGTATTTT.